This TCR beta chain was retrieved from a study of T cell responses to AZD1222 COVID-19 vaccine. General observations from the study: Nearly half of spike-specific TCRs reportedly target unmutated variant regions.

To note about this clone: Its cognate antigen is unknown.

With 1 base removed from V and 3 bases from J, the gap between germline ends came to 10 bases. This CDR3 has 14 residues. The germline V gene has CDR1 SGHRS and CDR2 YFSETQ. The protocol was immunoSEQ multiplex PCR, while the TCRdb copy is restricted to in-frame clones and leaves out a portion. The table records approximately 74,000 clones, over 80% of them present only once. The rearrangement uses TRBV5-1 and TRBJ1-1; no clear D gene. The sequence came from an adult in good health. Sequencing was performed on peripheral blood, taken on day 0 of AZD1222 vaccination. This chain's CDR3 is CASSLPAADTEAFF. The CDR3 DNA reads as TGCGCCAGCAGCTTGCCGGCCGCGGACACTGAAGCTTTCTTT.